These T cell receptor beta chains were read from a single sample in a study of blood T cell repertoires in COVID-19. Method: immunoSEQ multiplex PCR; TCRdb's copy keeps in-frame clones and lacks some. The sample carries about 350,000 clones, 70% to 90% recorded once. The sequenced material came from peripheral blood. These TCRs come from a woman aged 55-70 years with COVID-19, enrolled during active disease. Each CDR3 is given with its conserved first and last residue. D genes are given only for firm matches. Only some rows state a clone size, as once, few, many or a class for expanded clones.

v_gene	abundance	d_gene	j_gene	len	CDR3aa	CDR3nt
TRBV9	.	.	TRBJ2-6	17	CASSPSVGGAGANVLTF	TGTGCCAGCAGCCCTTCAGTTGGGGGCGCTGGGGCCAACGTCCTGACTTTC
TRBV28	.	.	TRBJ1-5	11	CASSFPQPQHF	TGTGCCAGCAGTTTCCCACAGCCCCAGCATTTT
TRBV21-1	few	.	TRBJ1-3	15	CASSTRQSSGNTIYF	TGTGCCAGCAGCACCAGACAGAGCTCTGGAAACACCATATATTTT
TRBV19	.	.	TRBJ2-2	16	CASSIGRDTPFGELFF	TGTGCCAGTAGTATAGGGCGGGATACCCCCTTCGGAGAGCTGTTTTTT
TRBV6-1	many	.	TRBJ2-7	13	CASSEVEGSEQYF	TGTGCCAGCAGTGAAGTTGAGGGATCCGAGCAGTACTTC
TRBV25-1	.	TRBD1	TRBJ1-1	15	CASSEVNRGTTEAFF	TGTGCCAGCAGTGAAGTGAACAGGGGGACCACTGAAGCTTTCTTT
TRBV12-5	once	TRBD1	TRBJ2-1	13	CASGPDRVNEQFF	TGTGCTAGTGGCCCCGACAGGGTCAATGAGCAGTTCTTC
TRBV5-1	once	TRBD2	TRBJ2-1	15	CASSLTSGGYNEQFF	TGCGCCAGCAGCTTGACTAGCGGGGGCTACAATGAGCAGTTCTTC
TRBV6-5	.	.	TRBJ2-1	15	CASSYTGGTYNEQFF	TGTGCCAGCAGTTATACCGGGGGGACATACAATGAGCAGTTCTTC
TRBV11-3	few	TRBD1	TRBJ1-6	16	CASSLAIRQGNSPLHF	TGTGCCAGCAGCTTAGCGATTAGACAGGGGAATTCACCCCTCCACTTT
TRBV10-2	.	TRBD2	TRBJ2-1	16	CASRKGSGGLYNEQFF	TGCGCCAGCAGGAAGGGTAGCGGGGGGTTGTACAATGAGCAGTTCTTC
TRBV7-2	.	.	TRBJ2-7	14	CASSLRGGINEQYF	TGTGCCAGCAGCTTACGAGGAGGGATCAACGAGCAGTACTTC
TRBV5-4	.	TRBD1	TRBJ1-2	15	CASSTRTGPNYGYTF	TGTGCCAGCAGCACGAGGACAGGACCTAACTATGGCTACACCTTC
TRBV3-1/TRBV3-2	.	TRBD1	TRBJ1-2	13	CASSQRDRVSYTF	TGTGCCAGCAGCCAACGGGACAGGGTTAGCTACACCTTC
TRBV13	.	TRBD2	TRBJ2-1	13	CASSSGTSVEQFF	TGTGCCAGCAGCAGCGGGACTAGCGTTGAGCAGTTCTTC
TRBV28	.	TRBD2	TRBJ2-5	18	CASSSPPLVAGRQETQYF	TGTGCCAGCAGTTCCCCCCCCCTGGTAGCGGGGAGACAAGAGACCCAGTACTTC
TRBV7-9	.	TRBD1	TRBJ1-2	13	CASSLGQTYGYTF	TGTGCCAGCAGCCTGGGACAGACCTATGGCTACACCTTC
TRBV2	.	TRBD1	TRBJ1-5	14	CASSLTGNNQPQHF	TGTGCCAGCAGCCTGACAGGGAACAATCAGCCCCAGCATTTT
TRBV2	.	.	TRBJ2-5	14	CASSSVGAGETQYF	TGTGCCAGCAGCTCGGTTGGGGCTGGGGAGACCCAGTACTTC
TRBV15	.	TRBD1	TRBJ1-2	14	CATSREQGPYGYTF	TGTGCCACCAGCAGAGAACAGGGGCCCTATGGCTACACCTTC
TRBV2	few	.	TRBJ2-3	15	CASSEQGAGGDTQYF	TGTGCCAGCAGTGAGCAGGGGGCCGGGGGGGATACGCAGTATTTT
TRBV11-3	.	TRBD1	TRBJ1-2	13	CASSSDRGYGYTF	TGTGCCAGCAGCTCCGACAGGGGCTATGGCTACACCTTC
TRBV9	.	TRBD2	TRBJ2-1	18	CASRPRTLLRGRDNEQFF	TGTGCCAGCAGGCCGAGGACCCTCCTGCGGGGGAGAGACAATGAGCAGTTCTTC
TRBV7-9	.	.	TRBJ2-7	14	CASSFDGGSYEQYF	TGTGCCAGCAGCTTCGACGGCGGGTCCTACGAGCAGTACTTC
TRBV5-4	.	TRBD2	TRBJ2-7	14	CASSQTGAGFEQYF	TGTGCCAGCAGCCAAACAGGAGCGGGATTCGAGCAGTACTTC
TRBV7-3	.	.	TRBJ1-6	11	CASSTTVSLHF	TGTGCCAGCAGCACGACAGTTTCCCTCCACTTT
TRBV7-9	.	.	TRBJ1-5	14	CASSLGGVGQPQHF	TGTGCCAGCAGCTTAGGGGGGGTAGGTCAGCCCCAGCATTTT
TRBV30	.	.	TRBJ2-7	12	CAWSGQFYEQYF	TGTGCCTGGAGTGGACAGTTCTACGAGCAGTACTTC
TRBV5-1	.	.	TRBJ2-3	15	CASSLPRGLTDTQYF	TGCGCCAGCAGCCTACCAAGGGGTCTCACAGATACGCAGTATTTT
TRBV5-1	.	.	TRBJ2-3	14	CASSSGAPTDTQYF	TGCGCCAGCAGTTCAGGGGCGCCCACAGATACGCAGTATTTT
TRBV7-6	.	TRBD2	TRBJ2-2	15	CASSQGTTRTGELFF	TGTGCCAGCAGCCAAGGGACTACGCGGACCGGGGAGCTGTTTTTT
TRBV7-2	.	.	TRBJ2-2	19	CASSQRQGGQFANTGELFF	TGTGCCAGCAGCCAAAGACAGGGAGGACAGTTCGCGAACACCGGGGAGCTGTTTTTT
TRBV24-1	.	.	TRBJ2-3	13	CATASVSTDTQYF	TGTGCCACTGCTAGCGTGAGCACAGATACGCAGTATTTT
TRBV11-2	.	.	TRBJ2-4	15	CASRSVNLAKNIQYF	TGTGCCAGCCGGTCTGTTAATCTAGCCAAAAACATTCAGTACTTC
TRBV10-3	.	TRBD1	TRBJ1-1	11	CAIRGTAEAFF	TGTGCCATCAGAGGGACAGCCGAAGCTTTCTTT
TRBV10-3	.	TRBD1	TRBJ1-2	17	CAISEATGRGTNYGYTF	TGTGCCATCAGTGAGGCGACAGGGAGAGGAACTAACTATGGCTACACCTTC
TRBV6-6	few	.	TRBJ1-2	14	CASSYSAGNYGYTF	TGTGCCAGCAGTTACTCGGCGGGTAACTATGGCTACACCTTC
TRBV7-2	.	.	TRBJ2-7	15	CASSLRGGSSYEQYF	TGTGCCAGCAGCTTACGAGGAGGGTCCTCCTACGAGCAGTACTTC
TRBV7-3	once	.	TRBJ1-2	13	CASSLIGGNGYTF	TGTGCCAGCAGCTTAATTGGGGGGAATGGCTACACCTTC
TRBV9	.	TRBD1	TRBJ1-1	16	CASSVDRGLMNTEAFF	TGTGCCAGCAGCGTAGACAGGGGCCTCATGAACACTGAAGCTTTCTTT
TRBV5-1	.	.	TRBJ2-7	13	CASSLAGSYEQYF	TGCGCCAGCAGCTTGGCCGGGAGCTACGAGCAGTACTTC
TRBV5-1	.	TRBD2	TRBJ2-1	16	CASSRLAGSRDNEQFF	TGCGCCAGCAGTAGACTAGCGGGGTCTAGGGACAATGAGCAGTTCTTC
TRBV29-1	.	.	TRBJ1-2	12	CSVAGTNYGYTF	TGCAGCGTTGCGGGGACTAACTATGGCTACACCTTC
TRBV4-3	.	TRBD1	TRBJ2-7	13	CASSPRTGDEQYF	TGCGCCAGCAGCCCCAGGACAGGGGACGAGCAGTACTTC